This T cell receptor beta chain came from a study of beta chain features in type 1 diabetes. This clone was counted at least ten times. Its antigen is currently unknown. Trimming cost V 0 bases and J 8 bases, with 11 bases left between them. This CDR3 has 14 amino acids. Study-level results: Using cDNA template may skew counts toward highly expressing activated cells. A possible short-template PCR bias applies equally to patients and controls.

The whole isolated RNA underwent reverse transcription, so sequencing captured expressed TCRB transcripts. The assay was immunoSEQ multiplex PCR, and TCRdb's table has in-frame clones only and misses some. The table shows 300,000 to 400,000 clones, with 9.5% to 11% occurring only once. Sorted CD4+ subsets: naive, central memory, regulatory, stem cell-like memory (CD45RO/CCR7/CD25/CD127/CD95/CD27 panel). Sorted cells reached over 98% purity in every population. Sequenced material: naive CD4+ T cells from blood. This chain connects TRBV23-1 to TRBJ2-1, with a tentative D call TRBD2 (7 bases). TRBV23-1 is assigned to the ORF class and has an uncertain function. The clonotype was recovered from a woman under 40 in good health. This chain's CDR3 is CASSQSPGGHEQFF. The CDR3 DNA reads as TGCGCCAGCAGTCAATCACCGGGGGGCCATGAGCAGTTCTTC.